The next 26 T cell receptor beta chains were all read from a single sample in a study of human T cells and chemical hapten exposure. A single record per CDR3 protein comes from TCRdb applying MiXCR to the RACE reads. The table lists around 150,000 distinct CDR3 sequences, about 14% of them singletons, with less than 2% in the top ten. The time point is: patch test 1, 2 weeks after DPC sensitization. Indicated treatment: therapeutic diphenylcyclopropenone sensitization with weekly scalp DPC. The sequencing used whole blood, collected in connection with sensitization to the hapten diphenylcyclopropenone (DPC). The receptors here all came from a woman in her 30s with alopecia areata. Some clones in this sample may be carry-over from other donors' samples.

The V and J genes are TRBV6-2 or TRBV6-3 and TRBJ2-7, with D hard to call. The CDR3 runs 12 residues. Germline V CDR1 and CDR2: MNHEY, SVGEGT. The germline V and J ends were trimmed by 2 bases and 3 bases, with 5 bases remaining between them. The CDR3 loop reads CASSYKDYEQYF. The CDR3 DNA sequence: TGTGCCAGCAGTTACAAAGACTACGAGCAGTACTTC.

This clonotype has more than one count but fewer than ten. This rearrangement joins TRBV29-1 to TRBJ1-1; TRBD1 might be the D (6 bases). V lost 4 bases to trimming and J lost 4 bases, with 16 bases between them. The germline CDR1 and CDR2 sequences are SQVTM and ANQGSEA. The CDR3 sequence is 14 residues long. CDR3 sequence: CSVAAGQGSTEAFF. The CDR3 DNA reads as TGCAGCGTTGCCGCCGGGCAGGGGAGCACTGAAGCTTTCTTT.

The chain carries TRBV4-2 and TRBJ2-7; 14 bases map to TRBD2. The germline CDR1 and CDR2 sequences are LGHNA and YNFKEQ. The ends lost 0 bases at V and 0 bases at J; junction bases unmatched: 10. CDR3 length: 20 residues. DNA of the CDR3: TGTGCCAGCAGCCAAGAACGGAGACTAGCGGGAGGGGGACCCTCCTACGAGCAGTACTTC. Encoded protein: CASSQERRLAGGGPSYEQYF.

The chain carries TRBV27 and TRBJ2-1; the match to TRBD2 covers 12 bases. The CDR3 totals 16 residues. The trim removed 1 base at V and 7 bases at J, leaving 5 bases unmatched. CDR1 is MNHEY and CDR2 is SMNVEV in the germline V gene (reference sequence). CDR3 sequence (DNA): TGTGCCAGCAGTTTATATCTAGCGGGAGGGCCTAATGAGCAGTTCTTC. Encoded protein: CASSLYLAGGPNEQFF.

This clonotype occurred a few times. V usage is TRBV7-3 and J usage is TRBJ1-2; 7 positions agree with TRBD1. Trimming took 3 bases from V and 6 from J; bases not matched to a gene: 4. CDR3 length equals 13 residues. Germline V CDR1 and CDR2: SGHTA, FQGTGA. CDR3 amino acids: CASSLTGRNGYTF. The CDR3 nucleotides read TGTGCCAGCAGCTTGACAGGGCGGAATGGCTACACCTTC.

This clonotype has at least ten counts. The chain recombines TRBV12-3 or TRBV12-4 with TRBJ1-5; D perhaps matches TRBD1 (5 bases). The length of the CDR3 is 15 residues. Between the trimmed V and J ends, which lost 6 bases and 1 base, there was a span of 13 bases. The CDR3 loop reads CASRKGPGSNQPQHF. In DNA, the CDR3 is TGTGCCAGCAGGAAGGGTCCAGGGAGCAATCAGCCCCAGCATTTT.

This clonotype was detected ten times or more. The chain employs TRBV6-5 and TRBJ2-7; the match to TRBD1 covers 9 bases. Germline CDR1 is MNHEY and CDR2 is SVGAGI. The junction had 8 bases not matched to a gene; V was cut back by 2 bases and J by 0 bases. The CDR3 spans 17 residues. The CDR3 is CASSYRAGTGLSYEQYF. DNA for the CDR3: TGTGCCAGCAGTTACCGCGCCGGGACAGGGCTCTCCTACGAGCAGTACTTC.

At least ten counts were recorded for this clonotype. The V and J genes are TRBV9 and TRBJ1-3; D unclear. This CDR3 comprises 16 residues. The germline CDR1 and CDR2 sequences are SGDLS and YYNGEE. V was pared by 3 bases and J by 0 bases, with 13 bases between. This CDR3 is CASSAAGSVSGNTIYF. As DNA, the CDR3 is TGTGCCAGCAGCGCCGCGGGCAGCGTCTCTGGAAACACCATATATTTT.

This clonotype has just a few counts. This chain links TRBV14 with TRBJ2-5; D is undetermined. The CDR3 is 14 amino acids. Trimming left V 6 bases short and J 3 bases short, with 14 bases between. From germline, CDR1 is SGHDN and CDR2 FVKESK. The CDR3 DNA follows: TGTGCCAGCAGTGAAGGGTTTTTGGAAGAGACCCAGTACTTC. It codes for CASSEGFLEETQYF.

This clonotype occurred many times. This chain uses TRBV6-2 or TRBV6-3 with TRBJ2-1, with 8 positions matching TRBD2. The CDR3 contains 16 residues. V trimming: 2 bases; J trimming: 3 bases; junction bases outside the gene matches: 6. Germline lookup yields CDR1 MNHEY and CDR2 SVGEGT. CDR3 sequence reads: CASSYVSGEIYNEQFF. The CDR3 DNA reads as TGTGCCAGCAGTTACGTTAGCGGGGAAATCTACAATGAGCAGTTCTTC.

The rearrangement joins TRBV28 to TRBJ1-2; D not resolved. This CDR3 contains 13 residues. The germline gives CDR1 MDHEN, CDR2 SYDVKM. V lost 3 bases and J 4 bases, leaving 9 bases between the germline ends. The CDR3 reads CASSLVSPYGYTF. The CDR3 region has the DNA TGTGCCAGCAGTTTGGTGTCGCCCTATGGCTACACCTTC.

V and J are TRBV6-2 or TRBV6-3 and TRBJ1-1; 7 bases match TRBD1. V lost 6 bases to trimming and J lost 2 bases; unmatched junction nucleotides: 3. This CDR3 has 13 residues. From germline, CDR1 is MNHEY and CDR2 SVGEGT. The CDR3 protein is CASRTGDNTEAFF. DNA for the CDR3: TGTGCCAGCAGAACAGGGGATAACACTGAAGCTTTCTTT.

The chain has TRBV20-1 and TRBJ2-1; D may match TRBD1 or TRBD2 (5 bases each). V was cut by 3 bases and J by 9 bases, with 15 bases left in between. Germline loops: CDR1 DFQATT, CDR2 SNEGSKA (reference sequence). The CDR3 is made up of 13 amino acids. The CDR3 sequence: CSARTGTRREQFF. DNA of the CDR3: TGCAGTGCTAGGACCGGGACCCGACGTGAGCAGTTCTTC.

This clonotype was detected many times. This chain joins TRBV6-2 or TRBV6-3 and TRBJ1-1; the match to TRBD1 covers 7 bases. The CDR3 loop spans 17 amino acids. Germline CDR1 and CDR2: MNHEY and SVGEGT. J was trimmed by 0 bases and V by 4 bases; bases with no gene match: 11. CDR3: CASSLTGIGFMNTEAFF. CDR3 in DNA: TGTGCCAGCAGTTTGACAGGGATCGGATTCATGAACACTGAAGCTTTCTTT.

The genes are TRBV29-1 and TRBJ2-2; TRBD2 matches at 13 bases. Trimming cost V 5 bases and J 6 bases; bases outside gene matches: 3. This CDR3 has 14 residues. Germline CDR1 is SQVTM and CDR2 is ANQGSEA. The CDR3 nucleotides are TGCAGCGTTTGGGGACTAGCGGGATCCGGGGAGCTGTTTTTT. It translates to CSVWGLAGSGELFF.

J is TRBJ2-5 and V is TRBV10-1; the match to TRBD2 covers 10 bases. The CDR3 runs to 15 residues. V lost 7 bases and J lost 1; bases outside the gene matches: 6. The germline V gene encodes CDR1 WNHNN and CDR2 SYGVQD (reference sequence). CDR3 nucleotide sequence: TGCGCCAGCAAGGAGCGGGAGGGCCCCCAAGAGACCCAGTACTTC. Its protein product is CASKEREGPQETQYF.

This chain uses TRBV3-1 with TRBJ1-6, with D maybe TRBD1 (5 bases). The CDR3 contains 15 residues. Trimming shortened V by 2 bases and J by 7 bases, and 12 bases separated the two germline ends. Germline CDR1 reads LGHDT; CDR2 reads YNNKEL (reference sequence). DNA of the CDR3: TGTGCCAGCAGCCAATCGATGGGGGTCAATTCACCCCTCCACTTT. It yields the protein CASSQSMGVNSPLHF. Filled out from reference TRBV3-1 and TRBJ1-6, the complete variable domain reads DTAVSQTPKYLVTQMGNDKSIKCEQNLGHDTMYWYKQDSKKFLKIMFSYNNKELIINETVPNRFSPKSPDKAHLNLHINSLELGDSAVYFCASSQSMGVNSPLHFGNGTRLTVT.

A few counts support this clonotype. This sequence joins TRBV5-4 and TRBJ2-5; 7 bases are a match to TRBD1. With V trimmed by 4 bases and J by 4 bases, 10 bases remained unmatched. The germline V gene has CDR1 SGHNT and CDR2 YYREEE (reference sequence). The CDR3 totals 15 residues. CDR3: CASSPGSTGAETQYF. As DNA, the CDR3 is TGTGCCAGCAGCCCGGGATCTACAGGGGCAGAGACCCAGTACTTC.

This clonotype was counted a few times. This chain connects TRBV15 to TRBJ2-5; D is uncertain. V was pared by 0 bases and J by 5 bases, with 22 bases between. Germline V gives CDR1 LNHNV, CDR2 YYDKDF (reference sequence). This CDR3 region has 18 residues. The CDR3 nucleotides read TGTGCCACCAGCAGAGATGTGGCGGTAACCCTGGTACAGGAGACCCAGTACTTC. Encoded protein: CATSRDVAVTLVQETQYF.

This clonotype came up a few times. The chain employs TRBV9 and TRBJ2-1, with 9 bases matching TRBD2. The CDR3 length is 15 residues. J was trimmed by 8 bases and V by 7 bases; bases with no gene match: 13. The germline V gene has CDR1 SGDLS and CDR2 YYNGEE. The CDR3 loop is CASSPQGLARDEQFF. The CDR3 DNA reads TGTGCCAGCTCCCCCCAAGGACTAGCGAGGGATGAGCAGTTCTTC. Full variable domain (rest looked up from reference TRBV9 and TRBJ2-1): DSGVTQTPKHLITATGQRVTLRCSPRSGDLSVYWYQQSLDQGLQFLIQYYNGEERAKGNILERFSAQQFPDLHSELNLSSLELGDSALYFCASSPQGLARDEQFFGPGTRLTVL.

CDR3 sequence: CSARDAGLQYF. In DNA, the CDR3 is TGCAGTGCTAGAGATGCGGGCCTGCAGTATTTT. The chain uses TRBV20-1 and TRBJ2-3, with D perhaps matching TRBD2 (5 bases). The germline gives CDR1 DFQATT, CDR2 SNEGSKA (reference sequence). The V gene lost 0 bases and the J gene lost 11 bases, with 9 bases spanning the gap. The CDR3 spans 11 residues.

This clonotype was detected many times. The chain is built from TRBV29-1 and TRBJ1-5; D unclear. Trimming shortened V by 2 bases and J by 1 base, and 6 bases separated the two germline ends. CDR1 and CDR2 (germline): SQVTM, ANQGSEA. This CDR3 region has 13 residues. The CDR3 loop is CSVETASNQPQHF. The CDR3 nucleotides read TGCAGCGTTGAAACGGCGAGCAATCAGCCCCAGCATTTT.

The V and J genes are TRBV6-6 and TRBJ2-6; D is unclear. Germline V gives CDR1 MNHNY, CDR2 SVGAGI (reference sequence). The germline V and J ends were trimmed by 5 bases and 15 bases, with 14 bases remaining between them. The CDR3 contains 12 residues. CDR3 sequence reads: CASSTQLEALTF. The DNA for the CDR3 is TGTGCCAGCAGTACCCAACTCGAGGCCCTGACTTTC.

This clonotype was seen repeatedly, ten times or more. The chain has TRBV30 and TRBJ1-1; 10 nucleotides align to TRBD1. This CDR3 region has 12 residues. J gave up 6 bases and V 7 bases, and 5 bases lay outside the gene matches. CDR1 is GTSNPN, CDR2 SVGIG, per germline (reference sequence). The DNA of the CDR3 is TGTGCCTATGGACAGGGGGTAGCTGAAGCTTTCTTT. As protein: CAYGQGVAEAFF.

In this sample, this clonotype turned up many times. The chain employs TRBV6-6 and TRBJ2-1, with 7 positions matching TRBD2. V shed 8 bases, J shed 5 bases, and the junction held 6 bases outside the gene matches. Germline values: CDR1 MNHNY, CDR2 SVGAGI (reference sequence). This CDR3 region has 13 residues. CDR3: CASSGGSHNEQFF. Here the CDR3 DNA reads TGTGCCAGCTCCGGGGGGTCCCACAATGAGCAGTTCTTC.

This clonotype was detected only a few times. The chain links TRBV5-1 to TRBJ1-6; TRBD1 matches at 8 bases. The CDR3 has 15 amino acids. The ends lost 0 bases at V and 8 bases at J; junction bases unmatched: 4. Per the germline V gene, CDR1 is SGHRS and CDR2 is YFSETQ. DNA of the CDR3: TGCGCCAGCAGCTTGGACCCGGGACAGGATTCACCCCTCCACTTT. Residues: CASSLDPGQDSPLHF.